This note documents a single TCR beta chain sequence. V was clipped by 1 base and J by 8 bases, with 14 bases between them. The CDR3 covers 15 residues. The germline V gene encodes CDR1 SEHNR and CDR2 FQNEAQ (reference sequence). How the authors handled the data: Amplification from reference gene primers served as the basis for estimated nucleated cell counts. The assay was immunoSEQ multiplex PCR, and TCRdb's table has in-frame clones only and misses some. The V and J calls and clone size were taken over from that table, and D and trimming were inferred from the DNA. This sample has around 700,000 clones, with more than 80% found just once. The data were taken from a study of blood T cell repertoires in COVID-19.

The TCR originated in a woman under 30 with acute or convalescent COVID-19. This chain joins TRBV7-9 and TRBJ1-4; D possibly corresponds to TRBD1 (5 bases). Sequenced material: peripheral blood. The CDR3 region is CASSLGAGFREKLFF. The CDR3 bases are TGTGCCAGCAGCTTAGGGGCAGGGTTCCGAGAAAAACTGTTTTTT.